Shown below are 30 T cell receptor beta chains from a single sample sequenced in a study of identical twins. From the 5' RACE reads, TCRdb called clonotypes with MiXCR, one entry per CDR3 protein. Of approximately 890,000 distinct CDR3 sequences detected, 9% to 15% appear once; the ten largest clones hold 1.5% to 2%. The same sample was also studied in work on yellow fever vaccine responses in identical twins.

What was sequenced was PBMCs. These receptors originate from a young woman in good health.

The chain uses TRBV5-6 and TRBJ2-7; maybe TRBD2 (5 bases). The germline V gene encodes CDR1 SGHDT and CDR2 YYEEEE. The CDR3 loop spans 15 amino acids. V was trimmed by 2 bases and J by 4 bases, leaving 16 bases between them. This CDR3 is CASSFRSESGYEQYF. CDR3 bases: TGTGCCAGCAGCTTCCGCTCTGAGTCGGGGTACGAGCAGTACTTC.

This clonotype showed up just a few times. V gene TRBV7-2 combines with J gene TRBJ2-2, with D possibly TRBD2 on 6 matching bases. With 1 base removed from V and 1 base from J, the gap between germline ends came to 10 bases. The CDR3 contains 16 residues. Looked up from germline, CDR1 is SGHTA and CDR2 is FQGNSA. CDR3 nucleotides: TGTGCCAGCAGCTTAGTCACTAGCCAGAACACCGGGGAGCTGTTTTTT. The encoded protein is CASSLVTSQNTGELFF.

This clonotype occurred a few times. DNA of the CDR3: TGCAGTGCTCCCAGTCTAACAGATACGCAGTATTTT. This codes for CSAPSLTDTQYF. V is TRBV20-1 and J is TRBJ2-3, with D unclear. This CDR3 has 12 residues. Germline V gives CDR1 DFQATT, CDR2 SNEGSKA (reference sequence). V was cut by 5 bases and J by 3 bases, with 9 bases left in between.

This clonotype turned up a few times. The V call is TRBV12-3 or TRBV12-4, the J call TRBJ1-3; D may be TRBD1 (5 bases). V was shortened by 4 bases and J by 10 bases, with 8 bases between the two germline ends. CDR3 length equals 11 residues. CDR3 coding DNA: TGTGCCAGCAGTTCGACAGTGACCATATATTTT. Its protein product is CASSSTVTIYF.

This clonotype turned up a few times. The chain links TRBV3-1 to TRBJ1-6, with 8 bases aligning to TRBD1. This CDR3 region has 18 residues. Germline V gives CDR1 LGHDT, CDR2 YNNKEL (reference sequence). V lost 0 bases and J lost 0; bases outside the gene matches: 4. CDR3: CASSQETGASSYNSPLHF. The CDR3 nucleotides read TGTGCCAGCAGCCAAGAGACAGGGGCGAGCTCCTATAATTCACCCCTCCACTTT.

Many counts were recorded for this clonotype. V gene TRBV11-2 combines with J gene TRBJ2-3; TRBD2 aligns across 7 bases. The V segment lost 2 bases and the J segment 4 bases; nucleotides outside the gene matches: 6. CDR1 SGHAT and CDR2 FQNNGV come from the germline V gene. This CDR3 is 15 amino acids long. CDR3 sequence reads: CASSLWGGEADTQYF. CDR3 nucleotides: TGTGCCAGCAGCTTATGGGGGGGGGAGGCAGATACGCAGTATTTT.

The rearrangement links TRBV29-1 to TRBJ1-2; D is unclear. Trimming cost V 6 bases and J 6 bases, with 11 bases left between them. Germline loops: CDR1 SQVTM, CDR2 ANQGSEA. This CDR3 is built from 11 residues. The CDR3 DNA sequence: TGCAGCGTGGGCCTGGACCATGGCTACACCTTC. This codes for CSVGLDHGYTF. Based on the CDR3 plus reference TRBV29-1 and TRBJ1-2, the full variable domain is SAVISQKPSRDICQRGTSLTIQCQVDSQVTMMFWYRQQPGQSLTLIATANQGSEATYESGFVIDKFPISRPNLTFSTLTVSNMSPEDSSIYLCSVGLDHGYTFGSGTRLTVV.

The chain links TRBV20-1 to TRBJ2-4; unclear D gene. The V gene's germline CDR1 is DFQATT and CDR2 SNEGSKA (reference sequence). Trimming cost V 5 bases and J 0 bases, with 5 bases left between them. CDR3 length equals 12 residues. CDR3 bases: TGCAGTGCTCGCCCAGCCAAAAACATTCAGTACTTC. It specifies CSARPAKNIQYF.

V gene TRBV2 combines with J gene TRBJ1-4; TRBD1 is a possible D gene (6 bases). Germline V CDR1 and CDR2: SNHLY, FYNNEI. The CDR3 runs to 14 residues. V shed 2 bases and J shed 7 bases, with 11 bases lying between them. For the CDR3, the DNA is TGTGCCAGCAGTGAATGGGGGGCTGGTGAAAAACTGTTTTTT. This translates into CASSEWGAGEKLFF.

The J gene is TRBJ2-1, the V gene TRBV9; D ambiguous. This CDR3 has 11 amino acids. The V end was cut by 0 bases, the J end by 10 bases, with 5 bases between. Germline values: CDR1 SGDLS, CDR2 YYNGEE. CDR3 nucleotides: TGTGCCAGCAGCGTAGGGCGGGAGCAGTTCTTC. Translation gives CASSVGREQFF.

This clonotype was detected a few times. V gene TRBV5-1 combines with J gene TRBJ1-1; D ambiguous. Germline CDR1 is SGHRS and CDR2 is YFSETQ. This CDR3 has 17 residues. Trimming took off 1 base at V and 6 bases at J, with 22 bases between the two ends. CDR3 in DNA: TGCGCCAGCAGCTTGATTAGTCGTCGGGGATCTGACGCTGAAGCTTTCTTT. This translates into CASSLISRRGSDAEAFF.

The sample holds many counts of this clonotype. The genes are TRBV9 and TRBJ2-1; D perhaps matches TRBD2 (6 bases). The V end lost 4 bases, the J end lost 0 bases, and 11 bases lay between the germline ends. Germline V gene sequence: CDR1 SGDLS, CDR2 YYNGEE. The CDR3 loop spans 15 amino acids. DNA for the CDR3: TGTGCCAGCAGCATCCGGGACTTCTCCTACAATGAGCAGTTCTTC. Translated, it gives CASSIRDFSYNEQFF. Complete variable domain (other parts from reference TRBV9 and TRBJ2-1): DSGVTQTPKHLITATGQRVTLRCSPRSGDLSVYWYQQSLDQGLQFLIQYYNGEERAKGNILERFSAQQFPDLHSELNLSSLELGDSALYFCASSIRDFSYNEQFFGPGTRLTVL.

The chain is built from TRBV4-1 and TRBJ1-1, with 9 bases identical to TRBD1. This CDR3 comprises 15 residues. Germline-derived CDR1 and CDR2 are MGHRA and YSYEKL. V lost 5 bases and J lost 3; bases outside the gene matches: 7. In nucleotides, the CDR3 is TGCGCCAGCAGCACCCACAGGGGGCCCCACACTGAAGCTTTCTTT. Translation: CASSTHRGPHTEAFF.

The chain employs TRBV28 and TRBJ2-7; D perhaps matches TRBD2 (5 bases). Germline V lookup: CDR1 MDHEN, CDR2 SYDVKM. This CDR3 is built from 19 residues. V was pared by 6 bases and J by 3 bases, with 30 bases between. CDR3 in DNA: TGTGCCAGCAGAATATGGCGCCTTGGCCACGGGATGTCCAACTACGAGCAGTACTTC. It is translated as CASRIWRLGHGMSNYEQYF. The full variable domain, completed using reference TRBV28 and TRBJ2-7, is DVKVTQSSRYLVKRTGEKVFLECVQDMDHENMFWYRQDPGLGLRLIYFSYDVKMKEKGDIPEGYSVSREKKERFSLILESASTNQTSMYLCASRIWRLGHGMSNYEQYFGPGTRLTVT.

In this sample, this clonotype turned up many times. The V and J genes are TRBV9 and TRBJ1-2; D ambiguous. Trimming left V 3 bases short and J 2 bases short, with 5 bases between. Germline V gene data show CDR1 as SGDLS and CDR2 as YYNGEE. CDR3 length: 12 residues. Written as DNA, the CDR3 is TGTGCCAGCAGCGAGTCGAACTATGGCTACACCTTC. Protein: CASSESNYGYTF.

This rearrangement joins TRBV20-1 to TRBJ2-1; D gene unclear. Looked up from germline, CDR1 is DFQATT and CDR2 is SNEGSKA (reference sequence). V was clipped by 3 bases and J by 6 bases, with 15 bases between them. This CDR3 contains 14 residues. The CDR3 region has the DNA TGCAGTGCTAGTTGGGGTTCTGCACCCAATGAGCAGTTCTTC. This translates into CSASWGSAPNEQFF.

There are many counts of this clonotype. V gene TRBV7-9 combines with J gene TRBJ2-1; 8 bases align to TRBD1. The length of the CDR3 is 14 residues. CDR1 is SEHNR, CDR2 FQNEAQ, per germline (reference sequence). V was clipped by 5 bases and J by 7 bases; unmatched bases: 7. The CDR3 here is CASSGRQGKNEQFF. The DNA for the CDR3 is TGTGCCAGCAGCGGGCGACAGGGGAAGAATGAGCAGTTCTTC.

This clonotype was picked up a small number of times. The CDR3 loop reads CASSKWGGPGELFF. In DNA form, the CDR3 reads TGTGCCAGCAGTAAATGGGGGGGCCCCGGGGAGCTGTTTTTT. The rearrangement uses TRBV7-3 and TRBJ2-2, with a tentative D call TRBD2 (7 bases). With 6 bases removed from V and 6 bases from J, the gap between germline ends came to 14 bases. Germline values: CDR1 SGHTA, CDR2 FQGTGA. This CDR3 has 14 amino acids.

The chain couples TRBV7-6 to TRBJ2-1, with D unresolved. The ends were cut back, 4 bases at V and 5 bases at J, with 12 bases in the middle. The length of the CDR3 is 14 residues. Germline V gives CDR1 SGHVS, CDR2 FNYEAQ. The CDR3 nucleotides read TGTGCCAGCAGCTCGCCGCTATCAAACAATGAGCAGTTCTTC. It yields the protein CASSSPLSNNEQFF.

This clonotype was detected ten times or more. This chain links TRBV6-1 with TRBJ1-1; D may be TRBD1 (5 bases). The CDR3 spans 13 residues. V lost 5 bases and J 1 base, leaving 8 bases between the germline ends. CDR1 MNHNS and CDR2 SASEGT come from the germline V gene. Here the CDR3 DNA reads TGTGCCAGCAGTCGGGGGGGGAACACTGAAGCTTTCTTT. As protein: CASSRGGNTEAFF.

The chain employs TRBV28 and TRBJ2-2, with 15 nucleotides matching TRBD2. V was pared by 5 bases and J by 0 bases, with 4 bases of the junction left unmatched. This CDR3 region has 18 residues. The germline V gene encodes CDR1 MDHEN and CDR2 SYDVKM. Here the CDR3 DNA reads TGTGCCAGCAGTGCGGGACTAGCGGGAGGCCCGAACACCGGGGAGCTGTTTTTT. It specifies CASSAGLAGGPNTGELFF.

V gene TRBV2 combines with J gene TRBJ2-1; possibly TRBD2 for D (6 bases). The V gene's germline CDR1 is SNHLY and CDR2 FYNNEI. The V and J ends lost 9 bases and 8 bases respectively, with 17 bases between them. The CDR3 is 13 amino acids. DNA for the CDR3: TGTGCCAGGGGGACGGGAGAGTTATATGAGCAGTTCTTC. It yields the protein CARGTGELYEQFF.

This chain joins TRBV20-1 and TRBJ2-2; 10 positions agree with TRBD2. Losses at the gene ends were 6 bases for V and 7 bases for J; bases not matched to a gene: 11. Germline lookup yields CDR1 DFQATT and CDR2 SNEGSKA (reference sequence). This CDR3 has 15 residues. Here the CDR3 reads CSARPSGRLGGELFF. For the CDR3, the DNA is TGCAGTGCCAGACCTAGCGGGAGATTGGGCGGGGAGCTGTTTTTT.

This clonotype was seen many times. The chain employs TRBV12-3 or TRBV12-4 and TRBJ2-7; D ambiguous. The CDR3 is 13 amino acids. V gave up 6 bases and J gave up 6 bases, with 15 bases separating them. The CDR3 loop is CASSLGSLGEQYV. The CDR3 DNA sequence: TGTGCCAGCAGCCTGGGGTCCTTGGGCGAGCAGTACGTC.

This clonotype was seen more than once but under ten times. This chain connects TRBV19 to TRBJ2-6, with 7 bases that match TRBD1. V trimming: 4 bases; J trimming: 0 bases; junction bases outside the gene matches: 12. This CDR3 is 19 amino acids long. Germline CDR1 is LNHDA and CDR2 is SQIVND (reference sequence). The CDR3 nucleotides read TGTGCCAGTAGTAAGGGACAGAAATTCATTAGCTCTGGGGCCAACGTCCTGACTTTC. Translation gives CASSKGQKFISSGANVLTF. Full variable domain (rest looked up from reference TRBV19 and TRBJ2-6): DGGITQSPKYLFRKEGQNVTLSCEQNLNHDAMYWYRQDPGQGLRLIYYSQIVNDFQKGDIAEGYSVSREKKESFPLTVTSAQKNPTAFYLCASSKGQKFISSGANVLTFGAGSRLTVL.

The CDR3 loop reads CASSPGTGFGGELFF. CDR3 in DNA: TGTGCCAGCAGCCCAGGGACTGGGTTTGGCGGGGAGCTGTTTTTT. The V gene is TRBV5-6, the J gene TRBJ2-2; weak D call: TRBD2 (6 bases). In germline, CDR1 is SGHDT, CDR2 YYEEEE. The CDR3 contains 15 residues. The V gene lost 4 bases and the J gene lost 7 bases, with 17 bases spanning the gap.

The sample holds a few counts of this clonotype. The chain combines TRBV6-5 with TRBJ2-1; 7 bases line up with TRBD2. This CDR3 is 16 amino acids long. Germline loops: CDR1 MNHEY, CDR2 SVGAGI. With 0 bases clipped from V and 4 bases from J, the junction kept 6 bases outside the gene matches. CDR3 sequence (DNA): TGTGCCAGCAGTTACTCGACTTCGCGGGAGTACAATGAGCAGTTCTTC. This codes for CASSYSTSREYNEQFF.

The chain uses TRBV4-1 and TRBJ1-4; 11 nucleotides line up with TRBD1. CDR1 is MGHRA and CDR2 is YSYEKL in the germline V gene. Trimming took 3 bases from V and 5 from J; bases not matched to a gene: 5. This CDR3 spans 16 amino acids. The CDR3 coding sequence is TGCGCCAGCAGCCAGGGACAGGGGGTGATCAATGAAAAACTGTTTTTT. Its protein is CASSQGQGVINEKLFF.

This clonotype was recorded a few times. This sequence joins TRBV5-1 and TRBJ1-6, with 9 bases lining up with TRBD1. Germline V lookup: CDR1 SGHRS, CDR2 YFSETQ. This CDR3 has 16 amino acids. V lost 1 base to trimming and J lost 5 bases; unmatched junction nucleotides: 4. The CDR3 bases are TGCGCCAGCAGCTTGACGGGACAGGGAAATAATTCACCCCTCCACTTT. The encoded protein is CASSLTGQGNNSPLHF.

This clonotype was recorded many times. The chain carries TRBV15 and TRBJ1-2, with D hard to call. Per the germline V gene, CDR1 is LNHNV and CDR2 is YYDKDF (reference sequence). The CDR3 contains 14 residues. The V gene lost 0 bases and the J gene lost 4 bases, with 9 bases spanning the gap. The CDR3 spells CATSRDRTGYGYTF. The CDR3 coding sequence is TGTGCCACCAGCAGAGATCGGACCGGCTATGGCTACACCTTC.